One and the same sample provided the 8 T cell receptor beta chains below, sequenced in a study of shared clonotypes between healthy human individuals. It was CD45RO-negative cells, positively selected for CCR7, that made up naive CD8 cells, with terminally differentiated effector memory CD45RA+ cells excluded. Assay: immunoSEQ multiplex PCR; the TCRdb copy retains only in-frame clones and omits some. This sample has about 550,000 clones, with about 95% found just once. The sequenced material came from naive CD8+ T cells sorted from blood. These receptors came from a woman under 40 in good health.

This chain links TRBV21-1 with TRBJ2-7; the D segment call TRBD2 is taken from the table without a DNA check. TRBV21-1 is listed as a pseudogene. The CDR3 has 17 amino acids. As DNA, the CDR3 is TGTGCCAGCAGCGGAGGGGGGTTAGCGGGAGAGGCCTACGAGCAGTACTTC. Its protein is CASSGGGLAGEAYEQYF.

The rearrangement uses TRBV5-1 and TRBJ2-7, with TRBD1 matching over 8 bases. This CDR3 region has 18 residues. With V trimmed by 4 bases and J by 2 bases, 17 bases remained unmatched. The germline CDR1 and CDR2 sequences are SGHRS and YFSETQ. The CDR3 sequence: CASSRPAGQGAFPYEQYF. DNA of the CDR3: TGCGCCAGCAGCCGTCCTGCGGGGCAGGGGGCATTCCCCTACGAGCAGTACTTC. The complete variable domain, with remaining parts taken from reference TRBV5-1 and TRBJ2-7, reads KAGVTQTPRYLIKTRGQQVTLSCSPISGHRSVSWYQQTPGQGLQFLFEYFSETQRNKGNFPGRFSGRQFSNSRSEMNVSTLELGDSALYLCASSRPAGQGAFPYEQYFGPGTRLTVT.

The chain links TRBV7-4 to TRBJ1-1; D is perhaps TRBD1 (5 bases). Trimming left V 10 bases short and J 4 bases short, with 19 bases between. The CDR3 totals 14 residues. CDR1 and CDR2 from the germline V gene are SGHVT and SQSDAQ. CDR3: CATYRLQESTEAFF. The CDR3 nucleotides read TGTGCCACTTACAGATTACAGGAGAGCACTGAAGCTTTCTTT.

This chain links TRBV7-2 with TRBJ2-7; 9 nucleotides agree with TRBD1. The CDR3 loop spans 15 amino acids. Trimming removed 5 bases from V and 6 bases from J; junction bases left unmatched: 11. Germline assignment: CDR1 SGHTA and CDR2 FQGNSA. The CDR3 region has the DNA TGTGCCAGCAGCCACACCCCCGGGACAGGGCGCGAGCAGTACTTC. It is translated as CASSHTPGTGREQYF.

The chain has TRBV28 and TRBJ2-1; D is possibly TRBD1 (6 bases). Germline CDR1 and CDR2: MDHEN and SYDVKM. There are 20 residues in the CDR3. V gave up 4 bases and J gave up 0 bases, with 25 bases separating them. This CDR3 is CASSYPSGEGLLSSYNEQFF. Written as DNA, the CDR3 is TGTGCCAGCAGTTACCCCTCAGGGGAAGGACTTCTTTCCTCCTACAATGAGCAGTTCTTC.

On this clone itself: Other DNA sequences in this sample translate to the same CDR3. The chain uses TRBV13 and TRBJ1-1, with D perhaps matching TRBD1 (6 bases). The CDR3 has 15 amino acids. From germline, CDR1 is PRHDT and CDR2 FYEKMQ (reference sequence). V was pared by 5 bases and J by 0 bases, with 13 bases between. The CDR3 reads CASSTRTAMNTEAFF. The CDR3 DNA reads TGTGCCAGCAGCACCCGGACAGCCATGAACACTGAAGCTTTCTTT.

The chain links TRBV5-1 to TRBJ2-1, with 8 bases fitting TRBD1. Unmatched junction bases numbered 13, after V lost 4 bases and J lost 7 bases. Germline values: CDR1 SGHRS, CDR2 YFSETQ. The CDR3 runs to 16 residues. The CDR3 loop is CASSQADRAISNEQFF. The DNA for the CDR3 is TGCGCCAGCAGCCAAGCGGACAGGGCGATTAGTAATGAGCAGTTCTTC.

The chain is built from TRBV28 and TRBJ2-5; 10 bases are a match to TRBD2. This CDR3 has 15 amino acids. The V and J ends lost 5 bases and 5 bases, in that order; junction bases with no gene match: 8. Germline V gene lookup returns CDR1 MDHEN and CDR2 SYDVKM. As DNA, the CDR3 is TGTGCCAGCAGTCCGGGACTAGCGAGGGGGGAGACCCAGTACTTC. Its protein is CASSPGLARGETQYF.